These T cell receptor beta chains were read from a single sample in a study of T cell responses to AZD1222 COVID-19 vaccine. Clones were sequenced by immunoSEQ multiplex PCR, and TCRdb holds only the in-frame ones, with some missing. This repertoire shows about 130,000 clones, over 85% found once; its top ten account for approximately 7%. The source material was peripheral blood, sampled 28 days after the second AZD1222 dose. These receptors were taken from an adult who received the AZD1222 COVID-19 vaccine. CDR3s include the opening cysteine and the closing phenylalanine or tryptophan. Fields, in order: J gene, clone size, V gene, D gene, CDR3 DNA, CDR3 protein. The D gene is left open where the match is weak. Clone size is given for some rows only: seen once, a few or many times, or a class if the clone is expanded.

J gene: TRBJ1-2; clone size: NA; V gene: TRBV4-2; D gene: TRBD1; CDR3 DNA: TGTGCCAGCAGCCACTCCATCCGGGACAGCTACTCTAACTATGGCTACACCTTC; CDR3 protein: CASSHSIRDSYSNYGYTF
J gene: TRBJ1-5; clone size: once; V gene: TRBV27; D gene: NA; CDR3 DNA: TGTGCCAGCAGTTTATCGGGCGGGAATCAGCCCCAGCATTTT; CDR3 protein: CASSLSGGNQPQHF
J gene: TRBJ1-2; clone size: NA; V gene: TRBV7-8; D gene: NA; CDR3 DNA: TGTGCCAGCAGCTCCGGAGGGACGGTGGGATTCTATGGCTACACCTTC; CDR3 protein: CASSSGGTVGFYGYTF
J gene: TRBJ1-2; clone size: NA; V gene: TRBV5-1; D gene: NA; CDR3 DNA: TGCGCCAGCAGCTTGACTCACGGGGCCTATGGCTACACCTTC; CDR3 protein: CASSLTHGAYGYTF
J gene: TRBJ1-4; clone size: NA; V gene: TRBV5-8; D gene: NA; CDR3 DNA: TGTGCCAGCAGCTTGGATCGGGGGATAACTAATGAAAAACTGTTTTTT; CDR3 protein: CASSLDRGITNEKLFF
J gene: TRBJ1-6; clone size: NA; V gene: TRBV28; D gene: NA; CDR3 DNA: TGTGCCAGCAGTAGCCCGGGGCTGCGAGTAAGGTCACCCCTCCACTTT; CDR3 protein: CASSSPGLRVRSPLHF
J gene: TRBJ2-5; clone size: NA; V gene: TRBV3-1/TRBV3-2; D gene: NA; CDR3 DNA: TGTGCCAGCAGCGAAAACTGGGGGGGCACCTCGGCCCAGTACTTC; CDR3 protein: CASSENWGGTSAQYF
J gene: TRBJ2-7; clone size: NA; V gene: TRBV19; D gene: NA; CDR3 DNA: TGTGCCAGTAGTATAGGTTGGGGCGAGCAGTACTTC; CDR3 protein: CASSIGWGEQYF
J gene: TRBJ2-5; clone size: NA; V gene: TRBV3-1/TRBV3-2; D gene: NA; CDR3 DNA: TGTGCCAGCAGCCACAGGGGATTTAAGACCCAGTACTTC; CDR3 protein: CASSHRGFKTQYF
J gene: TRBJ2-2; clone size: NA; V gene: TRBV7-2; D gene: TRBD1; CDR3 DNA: TGTGCCAGCAGCTTAGCGCCGGGGACAGATACCGCAGGCGGGGAGCTGTTTTTT; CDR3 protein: CASSLAPGTDTAGGELFF
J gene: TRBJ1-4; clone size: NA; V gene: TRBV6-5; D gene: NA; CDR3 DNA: TGTGCCAGCAGTTACTCAATCCGGGGGCGGGAAAAACTGTTTTTT; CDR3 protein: CASSYSIRGREKLFF
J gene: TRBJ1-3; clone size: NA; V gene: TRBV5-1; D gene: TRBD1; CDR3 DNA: TGCGCCAGCAGCTTGTCGGGACAGGACCCTGGAAACACCATATATTTT; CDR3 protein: CASSLSGQDPGNTIYF
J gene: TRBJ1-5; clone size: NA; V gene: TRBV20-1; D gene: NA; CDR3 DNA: TGCAGTGCTAGTGTATCAGGAGGTCCATATAGCAATCAGCCCCAGCATTTT; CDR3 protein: CSASVSGGPYSNQPQHF
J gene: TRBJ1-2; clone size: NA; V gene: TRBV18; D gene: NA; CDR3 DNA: TGTGCCAGCTCACCTGGCATGCGTCGGGAGGATGGCTACACCTTC; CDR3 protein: CASSPGMRREDGYTF
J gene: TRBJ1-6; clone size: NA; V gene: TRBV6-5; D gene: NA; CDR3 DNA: TGTGCCAGCAGTTCTGCCGGGGGGCAGTATTCACCCCTCCACTTT; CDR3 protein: CASSSAGGQYSPLHF
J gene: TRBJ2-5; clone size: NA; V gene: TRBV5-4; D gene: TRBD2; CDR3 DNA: TGTGCCAGCAGCCCAATGGGGGGAGGGAAGACCCAGTACTTC; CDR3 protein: CASSPMGGGKTQYF
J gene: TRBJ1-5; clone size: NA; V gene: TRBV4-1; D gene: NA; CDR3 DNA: TGCGCCAGCAGCCAGGCCCCGGGTAGTCGTTTCAGCCAGCCCCAGCATTTT; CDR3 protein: CASSQAPGSRFSQPQHF
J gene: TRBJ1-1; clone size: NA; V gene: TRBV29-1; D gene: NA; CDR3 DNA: TGCAGCGCAGGACACATGAACACTGAAGCTTTCTTT; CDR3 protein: CSAGHMNTEAFF
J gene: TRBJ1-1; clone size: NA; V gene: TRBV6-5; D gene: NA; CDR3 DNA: TGTGCCAGTCAATCTTCAAGGCATGGGAACACTGAAGCTTTCTTT; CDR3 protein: CASQSSRHGNTEAFF
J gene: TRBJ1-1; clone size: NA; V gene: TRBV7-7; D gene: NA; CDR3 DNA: TGTGCTAGCAGCTTAAACGAGAACACTGAAGCTTTCTTT; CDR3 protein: CASSLNENTEAFF
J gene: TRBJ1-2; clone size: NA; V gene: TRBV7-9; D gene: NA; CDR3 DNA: TGTGCCAGCAGCCGTGGTGGGGCACTCCCTTCCAACTATGGCTACACCTTC; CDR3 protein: CASSRGGALPSNYGYTF
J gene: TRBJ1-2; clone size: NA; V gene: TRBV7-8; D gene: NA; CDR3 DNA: TGTGCCAGCAGCCCCCGGCAGGGCCCTAACTATGGCTACACCTTC; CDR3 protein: CASSPRQGPNYGYTF
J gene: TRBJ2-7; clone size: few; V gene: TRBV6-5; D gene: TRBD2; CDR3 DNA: TGTGCCAGCAGTTACTCGGGGGGGTCCGCCTACGAGCAGTACTTC; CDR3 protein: CASSYSGGSAYEQYF
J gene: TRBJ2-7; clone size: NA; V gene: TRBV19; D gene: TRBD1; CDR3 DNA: TGTGCCAGTAGCCCTGACATCGGGACAGGTTCTTTCGAGCAGTACTTC; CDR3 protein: CASSPDIGTGSFEQYF
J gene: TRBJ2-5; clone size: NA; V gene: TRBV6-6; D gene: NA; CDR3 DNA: TGTGCCAGCAGTTACCAAGAGACCCAGTACTTC; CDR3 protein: CASSYQETQYF
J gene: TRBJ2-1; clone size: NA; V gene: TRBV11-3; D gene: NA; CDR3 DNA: TGTGCCAGCAGCTCAGGGCCGGGAGCCCTGAATGAGCAGTTCTTC; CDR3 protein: CASSSGPGALNEQFF
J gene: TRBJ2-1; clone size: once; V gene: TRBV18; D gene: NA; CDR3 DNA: TGTGCCAGCTCACCACCGTCAGGGGATGAGCAGTTCTTC; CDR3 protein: CASSPPSGDEQFF
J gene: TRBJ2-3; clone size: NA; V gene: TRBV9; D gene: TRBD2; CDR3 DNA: TGTGCCAGCGATAGCCGGGGGGGCCGAACAGATACGCAGTATTTT; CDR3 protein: CASDSRGGRTDTQYF
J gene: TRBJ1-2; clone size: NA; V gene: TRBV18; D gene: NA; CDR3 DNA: TGTGCCAGCTCACCCGCTAATGGGGGTAACTATGGCTACACCTTC; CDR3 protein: CASSPANGGNYGYTF
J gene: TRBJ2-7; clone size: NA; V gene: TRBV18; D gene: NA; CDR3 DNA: TGTGCCAGCTCACCACGCAGAGACCCCTACGAGCAGTACTTC; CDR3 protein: CASSPRRDPYEQYF
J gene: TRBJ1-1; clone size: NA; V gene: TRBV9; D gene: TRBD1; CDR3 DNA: TGTGCCAGCAGCTTGGGACAGGGGAACCTCGGCACTGAAGCTTTCTTT; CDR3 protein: CASSLGQGNLGTEAFF
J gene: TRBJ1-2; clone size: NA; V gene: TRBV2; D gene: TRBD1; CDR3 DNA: TGTGCCAGCAGGACAGGGGGCGCTGGCTACACCTTC; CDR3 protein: CASRTGGAGYTF
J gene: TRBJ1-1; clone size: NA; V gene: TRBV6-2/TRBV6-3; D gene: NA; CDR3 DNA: TGTGCCAGCAGTTACTCGGACAGTTTGGCTGAAGCTTTCTTT; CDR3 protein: CASSYSDSLAEAFF
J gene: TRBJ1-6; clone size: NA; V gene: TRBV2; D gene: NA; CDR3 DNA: TGTGCCAGCAGTGAAAGCTCCGGACTGCTTAATTCACCCCTCCACTTT; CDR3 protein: CASSESSGLLNSPLHF
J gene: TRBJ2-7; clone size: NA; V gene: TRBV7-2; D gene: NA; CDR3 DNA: TGTGCCAGCAGCTTATCTAGAACCTACGAGCAGTACTTC; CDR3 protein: CASSLSRTYEQYF
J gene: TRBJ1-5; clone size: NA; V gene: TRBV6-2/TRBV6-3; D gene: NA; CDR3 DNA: TGTGCCAGCAGTTACGGGGACGGGGATCAGCCCCAGCATTTT; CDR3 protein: CASSYGDGDQPQHF
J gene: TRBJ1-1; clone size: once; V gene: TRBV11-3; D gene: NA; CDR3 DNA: TGTGCCAGCAGCCTAGGTGTCGGACAGAACACTGAAGCTTTCTTT; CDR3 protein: CASSLGVGQNTEAFF
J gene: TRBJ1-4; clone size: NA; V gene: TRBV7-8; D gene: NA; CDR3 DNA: TGTGCCAGCAGCCCAAGAATGGGGGCCGGTGAAAAACTGTTTTTT; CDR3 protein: CASSPRMGAGEKLFF
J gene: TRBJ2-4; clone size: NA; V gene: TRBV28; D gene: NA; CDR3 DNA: TGTGCCAGCAGTTTGAGTGGGGCGGGGGCAAACATTCAGTACTTC; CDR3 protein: CASSLSGAGANIQYF
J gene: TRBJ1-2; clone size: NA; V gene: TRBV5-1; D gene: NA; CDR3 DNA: TGCGCCAGCAGCTTGCTGGGCTATGGCTACACCTTC; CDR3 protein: CASSLLGYGYTF